The clone carrying this T cell receptor beta chain was seen a few times. Its specificity is unknown. Germline V gene sequence: CDR1 MGHRA, CDR2 YSYEKL. The CDR3 extends over 15 amino acids. V lost 7 bases and J lost 0; bases outside the gene matches: 8. TCRdb reprocessed the 5' RACE reads with MiXCR, giving one entry per CDR3 protein. Seen here are 550,000 to 800,000 distinct CDR3 sequences, just over 7% observed once, and the top ten hold around 1.6%. These data originate in a study of identical twins. Study observations and caveats: Twin pairs had excess sharing that was weaker in beta out-of-frame sequences.

This sample was also put to use in a study of yellow fever vaccine responses in identical twins.

The genes are TRBV4-1 and TRBJ1-1, with 7 nucleotides matching TRBD1. The sequenced material came from PBMCs. This receptor was taken from a woman under 30 in good health. The DNA for the CDR3 is TGCGCCAGCAACGGCCGTGGGACAGTGAACACTGAAGCTTTCTTT. Protein: CASNGRGTVNTEAFF.